Listed below are T cell receptor beta chains from one sample, sequenced in a study of shared clonotypes between healthy human individuals. Method: immunoSEQ multiplex PCR; TCRdb's copy keeps in-frame clones and lacks some. Found here are fewer than 200,000 clones, around 63% of them singletons; the top ten hold about 10%. Material for sequencing was memory CD4+ T cells sorted from blood. These receptors all come from a man under 40 in good health. The conserved cysteine and the conserved F or W are not part of the CDR3 here. Fields, in order: V gene, clone size, J gene, CDR3 protein. Some rows have no size entry. The others give once, few or many, or a class for an expanded clone.

>TRBV11-2|once|TRBJ2-1
ASSLGWTSGRSYNEQF
>TRBV19|-|TRBJ2-1
ASRTSGSSYNEQF
>TRBV5-1|-|TRBJ2-2
ASSLGQSNTGELF
>TRBV5-1|-|TRBJ2-7
ASSLNPRGYEQY
>TRBV27|-|TRBJ2-7
ASINKAYEQY
>TRBV28|-|TRBJ1-2
ASSTGAIT
>TRBV18|-|TRBJ1-4
ASSPDRDGLKLF
>TRBV9|-|TRBJ1-2
ASSANSGVAGYT
>TRBV28|-|TRBJ2-7
ASTNTGGYEQY
>TRBV5-1|-|TRBJ1-1
ASSPRQMNTEAF
>TRBV14|-|TRBJ2-7
ASSQVGIRYEQY
>TRBV4-1|-|TRBJ1-2
ASSQGNWRSSYT
>TRBV15|-|TRBJ1-2
ATSSRPSIIDPGYT
>TRBV29-1|-|TRBJ2-5
SEAHMLQETQY
>TRBV5-8|-|TRBJ2-5
ASTFQGARHGETQY
>TRBV11-2|-|TRBJ2-1
ASTSSGRNNEQF
>TRBV11-2|-|TRBJ2-2
ASSSAGGRDTGELF
>TRBV6-5|few|TRBJ2-7
ASSPGSYEQY
>TRBV25-1|few|TRBJ2-5
ASSGQGRETQY
>TRBV5-4|-|TRBJ2-1
ASSLGQRRGIGEQF
>TRBV18|-|TRBJ2-3
ASTTTDTQY
>TRBV27|few|TRBJ1-5
ASSLYWGQPQH
>TRBV27|-|TRBJ1-1
ASSITGDTEAF
>TRBV28|-|TRBJ2-7
ASTPEGRNYEQY
>TRBV9|-|TRBJ2-1
ASSSGVSENEQF
>TRBV7-8|few|TRBJ1-5
ASSWWVNQPQH
>TRBV7-2|-|TRBJ2-3
ASSSGSREANTQY
>TRBV10-3|few|TRBJ2-7
AISDPGRDGTYEQY
>TRBV5-8|-|TRBJ1-1
ASSLDPGGGTEAF
>TRBV5-1|-|TRBJ2-7
ASSFRDWLYEQY
>TRBV7-6|-|TRBJ1-2
ASSRENRYGYT
>TRBV19|-|TRBJ1-2
ASRTQAGGYT
>TRBV6-5|-|TRBJ2-7
ASSYSAGASVEQY
>TRBV5-4|-|TRBJ2-3
ASSLEVSRSTDTQY
>TRBV12-5|-|TRBJ2-3
ASGFLSGGHTQY
>TRBV11-2|once|TRBJ2-3
ASSLGTRTGRGRTDTQY
>TRBV11-2|-|TRBJ2-7
ASSFGGRKSYEQY
>TRBV7-6|-|TRBJ2-7
ASSLGLAGGEQY
>TRBV11-3|-|TRBJ2-7
ASSAQAYEQY
>TRBV7-9|-|TRBJ1-1
ASSGERPEAF
>TRBV5-6|once|TRBJ2-1
ASSFIWDGDNEQF
>TRBV11-2|-|TRBJ2-1
ASSLGLAGGLEQF
>TRBV18|once|TRBJ2-4
ASSLRGGMDIQY
>TRBV14|few|TRBJ2-3
ASSRLNTQY
>TRBV12-5|-|TRBJ2-3
ASGLVLGGTQY
>TRBV6-5|-|TRBJ1-1
ASSRDGEAF
>TRBV5-6|-|TRBJ2-1
ASSLDEYNEQF
>TRBV5-6|-|TRBJ1-5
ASSYGGRGPSNQPQH
>TRBV15|-|TRBJ1-1
ATSRVGGGGTEAF
>TRBV5-4|-|TRBJ2-2
ASSLTLATGELF
>TRBV6-5|-|TRBJ1-4
ASSYSGRGDEKLF
>TRBV29-1|-|TRBJ2-5
SVEEVRAPAQY
>TRBV7-6|-|TRBJ2-1
ASSPWDGYNEQF
>TRBV27|-|TRBJ2-1
ASSLFSGTSSSYNEQF
>TRBV5-4|-|TRBJ1-2
ASRPTGTDNYGYT